These T cell receptor beta chains were read from a single sample in a study of T cell changes during pregnancy in multiple sclerosis. Sequencing was performed with immunoSEQ multiplex PCR; in TCRdb, only in-frame clones are kept and a portion is missing. The sample includes 60,000 or so clones, 90% of them seen just once. The sample here was peripheral blood, taken in the second trimester of pregnancy. Receptors were obtained from a female donor in good health, enrolled as a control in a pregnancy study. Each CDR3 is given with its conserved first and last residue. Fields, in order: D gene, clone size, V gene, J gene, CDR3 protein, CDR3 DNA. A D gene is named only where the DNA matches it firmly. Some rows mark clone size as missing; the rest say once, few, many or name a class of expanded clone.

d_call: TRBD1; clone_size: .; v_call: TRBV18; j_call: TRBJ1-2; cdr3_aa: CASSPPGTGDGYTF; cdr3_nt: TGTGCCAGCTCACCACCAGGGACAGGGGATGGCTACACCTTC
d_call: .; clone_size: .; v_call: TRBV4-1; j_call: TRBJ2-1; cdr3_aa: CASSRRDSYNEQFF; cdr3_nt: TGCGCCAGCAGTCGCCGGGACTCCTACAATGAGCAGTTCTTC
d_call: TRBD1; clone_size: once; v_call: TRBV11-2; j_call: TRBJ2-7; cdr3_aa: CASSSRGSRGTGNSYEQYF; cdr3_nt: TGTGCCAGCAGCTCTCGAGGGTCCCGTGGGACAGGAAATTCCTACGAGCAGTACTTC
d_call: .; clone_size: .; v_call: TRBV4-1; j_call: TRBJ1-1; cdr3_aa: CASSQGTGFTEAFF; cdr3_nt: TGCGCCAGCAGCCAAGGTACAGGGTTCACTGAAGCTTTCTTT
d_call: TRBD2; clone_size: .; v_call: TRBV11-2; j_call: TRBJ2-7; cdr3_aa: CASSIAGTSGGVYEQYF; cdr3_nt: TGTGCCAGCAGCATCGCCGGGACTAGCGGGGGGGTCTACGAGCAGTACTTC
d_call: TRBD1; clone_size: .; v_call: TRBV27; j_call: TRBJ1-4; cdr3_aa: CASSSGQREKLFF; cdr3_nt: TGTGCCAGCAGTTCGGGACAGCGTGAAAAACTGTTTTTT
d_call: TRBD2; clone_size: .; v_call: TRBV29-1; j_call: TRBJ2-1; cdr3_aa: CSVAPPAGEVNEQFF; cdr3_nt: TGCAGCGTTGCCCCCCCAGCGGGGGAAGTGAATGAGCAGTTCTTC
d_call: TRBD1; clone_size: .; v_call: TRBV6-5; j_call: TRBJ1-2; cdr3_aa: CASRRGTGSYGYTF; cdr3_nt: TGTGCCAGCAGGCGCGGGACAGGGAGCTATGGCTACACCTTC
d_call: TRBD2; clone_size: .; v_call: TRBV28; j_call: TRBJ2-7; cdr3_aa: CASSPGGSIYEQYF; cdr3_nt: TGTGCCAGCAGCCCCGGCGGGAGTATTTACGAGCAGTACTTC
d_call: .; clone_size: .; v_call: TRBV7-2; j_call: TRBJ1-2; cdr3_aa: CASSLQANYGYTF; cdr3_nt: TGTGCCAGCAGCTTACAGGCTAACTATGGCTACACCTTC
d_call: .; clone_size: .; v_call: TRBV7-8; j_call: TRBJ2-2; cdr3_aa: CASSLVSLSTGELFF; cdr3_nt: TGTGCCAGCAGCTTAGTGTCGTTGAGCACCGGGGAGCTGTTTTTT
d_call: .; clone_size: .; v_call: TRBV7-6; j_call: TRBJ1-1; cdr3_aa: CASSLEQMNTEAFF; cdr3_nt: TGTGCCAGCAGCTTAGAACAAATGAACACTGAAGCTTTCTTT
d_call: .; clone_size: .; v_call: TRBV11-2; j_call: TRBJ2-1; cdr3_aa: CARVGAPYNEQFF; cdr3_nt: TGTGCCAGGGTGGGGGCCCCCTACAATGAGCAGTTCTTC
d_call: .; clone_size: .; v_call: TRBV19; j_call: TRBJ2-1; cdr3_aa: CASRRADREQFF; cdr3_nt: TGTGCCAGTCGGAGGGCCGATAGAGAGCAGTTCTTC
d_call: .; clone_size: .; v_call: TRBV4-1; j_call: TRBJ2-3; cdr3_aa: CASSPHGVTDTQYF; cdr3_nt: TGCGCCAGCAGCCCCCACGGAGTCACAGATACGCAGTATTTT
d_call: .; clone_size: .; v_call: TRBV6-5; j_call: TRBJ1-1; cdr3_aa: CASRKTENTEAFF; cdr3_nt: TGTGCCAGCAGAAAAACAGAGAACACTGAAGCTTTCTTT
d_call: .; clone_size: .; v_call: TRBV5-4; j_call: TRBJ2-2; cdr3_aa: CASSLVATGELFF; cdr3_nt: TGTGCCAGCAGCTTGGTAGCAACCGGGGAGCTGTTTTTT